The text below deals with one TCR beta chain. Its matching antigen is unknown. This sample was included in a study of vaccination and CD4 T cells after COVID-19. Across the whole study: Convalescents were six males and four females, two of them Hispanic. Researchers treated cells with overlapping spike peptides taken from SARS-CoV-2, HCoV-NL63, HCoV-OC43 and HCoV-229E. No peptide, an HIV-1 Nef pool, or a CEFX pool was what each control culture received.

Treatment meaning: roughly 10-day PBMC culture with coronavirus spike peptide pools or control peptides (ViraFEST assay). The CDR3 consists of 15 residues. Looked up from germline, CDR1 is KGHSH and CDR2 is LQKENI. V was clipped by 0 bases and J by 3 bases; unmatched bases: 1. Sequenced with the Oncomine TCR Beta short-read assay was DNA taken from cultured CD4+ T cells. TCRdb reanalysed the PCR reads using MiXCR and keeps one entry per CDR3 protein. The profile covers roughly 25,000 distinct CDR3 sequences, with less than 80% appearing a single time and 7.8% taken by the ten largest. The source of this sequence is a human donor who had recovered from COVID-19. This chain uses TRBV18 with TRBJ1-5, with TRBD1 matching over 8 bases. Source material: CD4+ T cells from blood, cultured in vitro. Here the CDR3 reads CASSPPTGVNQPQHF. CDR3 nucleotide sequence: TGTGCCAGCTCACCACCGACAGGGGTCAATCAGCCCCAGCATTTT.